These T cell receptor beta chains were read from a single sample in a study of human T cells and chemical hapten exposure. TCRdb used MiXCR to reprocess the RACE reads, holding one entry per CDR3 protein. The sample lists roughly 160,000 distinct CDR3 sequences; roughly 14% were seen once. The material sequenced was whole blood, taken in connection with sensitization to the hapten diphenylcyclopropenone (DPC). The receptor source for this set is a woman younger than 45 with alopecia areata. Some clones in this sample may be carry-over from other donors' samples. The CDR3 runs from the conserved cysteine through the conserved F or W. Each record gives: CDR3 length, J gene, V gene, clone size, D gene, CDR3 DNA, CDR3 protein. D genes are given only for firm matches. Only some rows state a clone size, as once, few, many or a class for expanded clones.

cdr3_length: 12
j_call: TRBJ2-6
v_call: TRBV29-1
clone_size: NA
d_call: NA
cdr3_nt: TGCAGCGTTGAGTCTGGGGCCAACGTCCTGACTTTC
cdr3_aa: CSVESGANVLTF

cdr3_length: 15
j_call: TRBJ2-1
v_call: TRBV27
clone_size: few
d_call: TRBD2
cdr3_nt: TGTGCCAGCGCCAGACTAAGCGGGGGACGGAATGAGCAGTTCTTC
cdr3_aa: CASARLSGGRNEQFF

cdr3_length: 12
j_call: TRBJ2-1
v_call: TRBV28
clone_size: NA
d_call: TRBD2
cdr3_nt: TGTGCCAGCAGTCCGCGGGGGGTACGGCAGTTCTTC
cdr3_aa: CASSPRGVRQFF

cdr3_length: 14
j_call: TRBJ2-1
v_call: TRBV7-2
clone_size: many
d_call: NA
cdr3_nt: TGTGCCAGCAGCTTAGTGGGGGGAAGCGGTGAGCAGTTCTTC
cdr3_aa: CASSLVGGSGEQFF

cdr3_length: 12
j_call: TRBJ1-1
v_call: TRBV3-1
clone_size: many
d_call: NA
cdr3_nt: TGTGCCAGCAGCCAATGGAACACTGAAGCTTTCTTT
cdr3_aa: CASSQWNTEAFF

cdr3_length: 14
j_call: TRBJ1-5
v_call: TRBV29-1
clone_size: NA
d_call: TRBD1
cdr3_nt: TGCAGCGTTAAAACCGGGACAGGGGTTCAGCCCCAGCATTTT
cdr3_aa: CSVKTGTGVQPQHF

cdr3_length: 14
j_call: TRBJ2-7
v_call: TRBV29-1
clone_size: NA
d_call: TRBD1
cdr3_nt: TGCAGCGTCACCACCGGGACAGGGTCCTACGAGCAGTACTTC
cdr3_aa: CSVTTGTGSYEQYF

cdr3_length: 14
j_call: TRBJ2-7
v_call: TRBV28
clone_size: NA
d_call: TRBD2
cdr3_nt: TGTGCCAGCAGTTTATCTGGCCTAGCGGCCGAGCAGTACTTC
cdr3_aa: CASSLSGLAAEQYF

cdr3_length: 12
j_call: TRBJ2-5
v_call: TRBV27
clone_size: few
d_call: NA
cdr3_nt: TGTGCCAGCAGATCGAGCCAAGAGACCCAGTACTTC
cdr3_aa: CASRSSQETQYF

cdr3_length: 17
j_call: TRBJ1-2
v_call: TRBV18
clone_size: few
d_call: NA
cdr3_nt: TGTGCCAGCTCACCACCGACCCAGAGGCCAGGAGTTGATGGCTACACCTTC
cdr3_aa: CASSPPTQRPGVDGYTF

cdr3_length: 16
j_call: TRBJ2-1
v_call: TRBV5-1
clone_size: NA
d_call: NA
cdr3_nt: TGCGCCAGCTCCAAGGAGGCTCGGGAGCTCGGCAATGAGCAGTTCTTC
cdr3_aa: CASSKEARELGNEQFF

cdr3_length: 17
j_call: TRBJ2-2
v_call: TRBV5-1
clone_size: few
d_call: NA
cdr3_nt: TGCGCCAGCAGCTCGCGAACGGGAGCCAGGAACACCGGGGAGCTGTTTTTT
cdr3_aa: CASSSRTGARNTGELFF

cdr3_length: 16
j_call: TRBJ2-5
v_call: TRBV12-3/TRBV12-4
clone_size: few
d_call: TRBD2
cdr3_nt: TGTGCCAGCAGTTTAGGGCTAGCGGTCCTGGGGGAGACCCAGTACTTC
cdr3_aa: CASSLGLAVLGETQYF

cdr3_length: 19
j_call: TRBJ1-4
v_call: TRBV15
clone_size: NA
d_call: NA
cdr3_nt: TGTGCCACCAGCACCCATCGGACGGGGAGTTTCGGTACTAATGAAAAACTGTTTTTT
cdr3_aa: CATSTHRTGSFGTNEKLFF

cdr3_length: 14
j_call: TRBJ1-2
v_call: TRBV27
clone_size: many
d_call: NA
cdr3_nt: TGTGCCAGCAGCGTAGGTGGGGGCAACTATGGCTACACCTTC
cdr3_aa: CASSVGGGNYGYTF

cdr3_length: 14
j_call: TRBJ2-7
v_call: TRBV5-1
clone_size: few
d_call: NA
cdr3_nt: TGCGCCAGCAGCCCTCCGACGGGGGTCGACGAGCAGTACTTC
cdr3_aa: CASSPPTGVDEQYF

cdr3_length: 18
j_call: TRBJ1-1
v_call: TRBV6-2/TRBV6-3
clone_size: few
d_call: NA
cdr3_nt: TGTGCCAGCAGTTACGTGGTGAAGGGGCTTCAACGGAACACTGAAGCTTTCTTT
cdr3_aa: CASSYVVKGLQRNTEAFF

cdr3_length: 17
j_call: TRBJ2-1
v_call: TRBV18
clone_size: NA
d_call: TRBD2
cdr3_nt: TGTGCCAGCTCACCAGTCTCCGGCGGGAGCTCCTACAATGAGCAGTTCTTC
cdr3_aa: CASSPVSGGSSYNEQFF

cdr3_length: 14
j_call: TRBJ2-7
v_call: TRBV28
clone_size: NA
d_call: NA
cdr3_nt: TGTGCCAGCAAGGGAGACAGTTTCTCCTACGAGCAGTACTTC
cdr3_aa: CASKGDSFSYEQYF

cdr3_length: 14
j_call: TRBJ2-1
v_call: TRBV29-1
clone_size: few
d_call: TRBD1
cdr3_nt: TGCAGCGTGCTAATATGGACAGGGCCCAATGAGCAGTTCTTC
cdr3_aa: CSVLIWTGPNEQFF

cdr3_length: 15
j_call: TRBJ1-1
v_call: TRBV18
clone_size: few
d_call: NA
cdr3_nt: TGTGCCAGCTCACCCCCAGCGGGGGCGAACACTGAAGCTTTCTTT
cdr3_aa: CASSPPAGANTEAFF

cdr3_length: 12
j_call: TRBJ2-7
v_call: TRBV28
clone_size: few
d_call: NA
cdr3_nt: TGTGCCAGCAACCCAGCAGGAGGGGAGCAGTACTTC
cdr3_aa: CASNPAGGEQYF

cdr3_length: 14
j_call: TRBJ1-5
v_call: TRBV6-5
clone_size: few
d_call: NA
cdr3_nt: TGTGCCAGCAGTTACTCGGAATTTAATCAGCCCCAGCATTTT
cdr3_aa: CASSYSEFNQPQHF

cdr3_length: 15
j_call: TRBJ1-1
v_call: TRBV12-3/TRBV12-4
clone_size: many
d_call: NA
cdr3_nt: TGTGCCAGCAGTTACTCCGGGACACTGAACACTGAAGCTTTCTTT
cdr3_aa: CASSYSGTLNTEAFF